The T cell receptor beta chain described here comes from a study of CD8 T cells in ankylosing spondylitis. Whole-study results and caveats: One TCR beta motif, made up of about 8 highly homologous variants, appeared characteristic of ankylosing spondylitis blood.

Germline-derived CDR1 and CDR2 are SEHNR and FQNEAQ (reference sequence). This CDR3 has 15 amino acids. The junction had 6 bases not matched to a gene; V was cut back by 9 bases and J by 2 bases. TCRdb re-called the 5' RACE reads with MiXCR, one entry per CDR3 protein. The sample includes 380,000 or so distinct CDR3 sequences, around 20% seen only once; the top ten take about an eighth. Worth noting for this clonotype: The antigen is not known.

This rearrangement joins TRBV7-9 to TRBJ2-5, with 13 bases identical to TRBD2. The sequence was collected from a male donor with ankylosing spondylitis or in good health (not recorded which). Sequencing was carried out using blood, either unsorted or a sorted T cell fraction (not recorded which). The DNA for the CDR3 is TGTGCCAGTGGACTAGCGGGGGCCGTTCAAGAGACCCAGTACTTC. As protein: CASGLAGAVQETQYF.